This is a list of T cell receptor beta chains from one sample in a study of T cells in Graves' hyperthyroidism and ophthalmopathy. Using its own MiXCR run on the multiplex PCR reads, TCRdb lists one record per CDR3 protein. The sample lists roughly 500,000 distinct CDR3 sequences; about 14% were seen once. The sample comprised blood. These receptors were obtained from a woman aged 25 to 39 with Graves' hyperthyroidism that later progressed to Graves' ophthalmopathy. CDR3s include the opening cysteine and the closing phenylalanine or tryptophan. D genes are given only for firm matches. Expanded clones get a size class; other rows say once, few or many, or leave the size out.

V gene: TRBV3-1; J gene: TRBJ1-4; D gene: .; clone size: .; CDR3 protein: CASSTRQFATNEKLFF; CDR3 DNA: TGTGCCAGCAGCACCCGACAGTTTGCAACTAATGAAAAACTGTTTTTT
V gene: TRBV20-1; J gene: TRBJ2-5; D gene: TRBD2; clone size: many; CDR3 protein: CSETSGSGETQYF; CDR3 DNA: TGCAGTGAGACTAGCGGGAGTGGAGAGACCCAGTACTTC
V gene: TRBV6-1; J gene: TRBJ2-3; D gene: TRBD1; clone size: .; CDR3 protein: CASKIEGATDTQYF; CDR3 DNA: TGTGCCAGCAAGATCGAGGGGGCCACAGATACGCAGTATTTT
V gene: TRBV12-3/TRBV12-4; J gene: TRBJ2-1; D gene: TRBD1; clone size: many; CDR3 protein: CASSRTGAQFF; CDR3 DNA: TGTGCCAGCAGTCGGACAGGGGCGCAGTTCTTC
V gene: TRBV12-3/TRBV12-4; J gene: TRBJ1-1; D gene: .; clone size: many; CDR3 protein: CATRGGEGHTEAFF; CDR3 DNA: TGTGCCACCCGAGGAGGGGAGGGGCACACTGAAGCTTTCTTT
V gene: TRBV11-2; J gene: TRBJ2-7; D gene: .; clone size: many; CDR3 protein: CASSGIRRRPYEQYF; CDR3 DNA: TGTGCCAGCAGCGGAATAAGAAGACGGCCATACGAGCAGTACTTC
V gene: TRBV30; J gene: TRBJ1-1; D gene: TRBD1; clone size: many; CDR3 protein: CAWLVLGGRTEAFF; CDR3 DNA: TGTGCCTGGTTGGTCTTAGGGGGCAGGACTGAAGCTTTCTTT
V gene: TRBV11-3; J gene: TRBJ2-1; D gene: .; clone size: many; CDR3 protein: CASSSKGEAGYNEQFF; CDR3 DNA: TGTGCCAGCAGCTCGAAGGGAGAGGCGGGCTACAATGAGCAGTTCTTC
V gene: TRBV6-1; J gene: TRBJ2-1; D gene: .; clone size: .; CDR3 protein: CASSEAGQVNEQFF; CDR3 DNA: TGTGCCAGCAGTGAGGCAGGGCAGGTCAATGAGCAGTTCTTC
V gene: TRBV20-1; J gene: TRBJ1-2; D gene: TRBD1; clone size: .; CDR3 protein: CSAREGTGLYGYTF; CDR3 DNA: TGCAGTGCTAGAGAGGGGACAGGGCTCTATGGCTACACCTTC
V gene: TRBV28; J gene: TRBJ1-3; D gene: .; clone size: many; CDR3 protein: CASIRGRIPSGNTIYF; CDR3 DNA: TGTGCCAGCATTCGAGGTCGGATACCCTCTGGAAACACCATATATTTT
V gene: TRBV20-1; J gene: TRBJ2-4; D gene: TRBD1; clone size: few; CDR3 protein: CSASQGVLGKNIQYF; CDR3 DNA: TGCAGTGCGAGTCAGGGGGTGTTGGGCAAAAACATTCAGTACTTC
V gene: TRBV19; J gene: TRBJ2-2; D gene: .; clone size: .; CDR3 protein: CASRPQGLTGELFF; CDR3 DNA: TGTGCCAGTAGGCCCCAGGGTCTCACCGGGGAGCTGTTTTTT
V gene: TRBV6-2/TRBV6-3; J gene: TRBJ2-5; D gene: TRBD2; clone size: many; CDR3 protein: CASYLRQAQREAPETQYF; CDR3 DNA: TGTGCCAGCTATCTAAGGCAGGCCCAGCGGGAGGCCCCAGAGACCCAGTACTTC
V gene: TRBV7-9; J gene: TRBJ2-4; D gene: TRBD1; clone size: many; CDR3 protein: CASSPRGDRGRSKNIQYF; CDR3 DNA: TGTGCCAGCAGCCCCCGAGGGGACAGGGGGAGGTCCAAAAACATTCAGTACTTC
V gene: TRBV7-9; J gene: TRBJ2-2; D gene: .; clone size: many; CDR3 protein: CASTERGSFNTGELFF; CDR3 DNA: TGTGCCAGCACAGAACGAGGCAGCTTTAACACCGGGGAGCTGTTTTTT
V gene: TRBV4-2; J gene: TRBJ2-3; D gene: .; clone size: many; CDR3 protein: CASSPSGARVTDTQYF; CDR3 DNA: TGTGCCAGCAGCCCGTCAGGGGCGCGCGTCACAGATACGCAGTATTTT
V gene: TRBV19; J gene: TRBJ2-4; D gene: TRBD2; clone size: few; CDR3 protein: CASSMWWTSGRGSMAKNIQYF; CDR3 DNA: TGTGCCAGTAGTATGTGGTGGACTAGCGGGAGGGGTTCAATGGCCAAAAACATTCAGTACTTC